Described below is a single TCR beta chain sequence and its context. Antigen unknown. The junction departs from germline at one end; a sequencing error may be responsible. CDR3 length: 12 amino acids. Germline V gene sequence: CDR1 LGHNA, CDR2 YSLEER. This record comes from a study of early T cells in non-severe SARS-CoV-2 infection. TCRdb ran MiXCR on the 5' RACE reads and lists one entry per CDR3 protein. The data show fewer than 55,000 distinct CDR3 sequences, around 7.8% seen once. The study's findings and limits: Anti-spike CD8 specificities were favored by VDJdb matching, whose results missed private and CD4 specificities.

The receptor comes from an adult who was a healthcare worker with PCR-confirmed SARS-CoV-2 infection or an uninfected control (not recorded which). Specimen: whole blood. J is TRBJ2-7 and V is TRBV4-3, with D perhaps TRBD2 (6 bases). Here the CDR3 reads CASSRGGSTQSF. The CDR3 region has the DNA TGCGCCAGCAGCCGTGGGGGGTCGACACAAAGCTTC.